These T cell receptor beta chains were read from a single sample in a study of glioma-infiltrating T cells. TCRdb re-derived calls from the multiplex PCR reads in MiXCR, one entry per CDR3 protein. Of more than 350,000 distinct CDR3 sequences listed, more than 35% are singletons. The specimen sequenced was glioma tissue, nonneoplastic brain tissue, or PBMCs (not recorded which). The receptors were sampled from a human donor with low-grade glioma or glioblastoma, undergoing nonglioma brain surgery, or in good health (not recorded which). Each CDR3 is given with its conserved first and last residue. A D gene is named only where the DNA matches it firmly.

CDR3aa: CATSRDATGTYEQYF
d_gene: TRBD1
v_gene: TRBV15

CDR3aa: CASSASLALHF
d_gene: NA
v_gene: TRBV25-1

CDR3aa: CASSLQGPEAFF
d_gene: NA
v_gene: TRBV5-4

CDR3aa: CSALGGAGYGYTF
d_gene: NA
v_gene: TRBV20-1

CDR3aa: CASSSRTDQTTGELFF
d_gene: NA
v_gene: TRBV7-3

CDR3aa: CASSYGDSGYEQYF
d_gene: TRBD1
v_gene: TRBV6-5

CDR3aa: CATSSQPNYEQYF
d_gene: NA
v_gene: TRBV15

CDR3aa: CASCMTENTEAFF
d_gene: NA
v_gene: TRBV18

CDR3aa: CSATRLAGSTDTQYF
d_gene: TRBD2
v_gene: TRBV20-1

CDR3aa: CASSYSKGDNNEQFF
d_gene: NA
v_gene: TRBV6-5

CDR3aa: CATSDRPRGSTDTQYF
d_gene: NA
v_gene: TRBV24-1

CDR3aa: CATSRGATNEKLFF
d_gene: NA
v_gene: TRBV15

CDR3aa: CASSEAGTSGYNEQFF
d_gene: TRBD2
v_gene: TRBV6-1

CDR3aa: CASSLIIYEQYF
d_gene: NA
v_gene: TRBV28

CDR3aa: CASSSPGLPTDTQYF
d_gene: TRBD2
v_gene: TRBV11-2

CDR3aa: CATSDPWIHYGYTF
d_gene: NA
v_gene: TRBV24-1

CDR3aa: CASSSSTTGGGGNTIYF
d_gene: NA
v_gene: TRBV7-2

CDR3aa: CATSRGPADSNQPQHF
d_gene: NA
v_gene: TRBV15

CDR3aa: CASTARGDQPQHF
d_gene: NA
v_gene: TRBV7-9

CDR3aa: CAISELWADEQFF
d_gene: NA
v_gene: TRBV10-3

CDR3aa: CAIKGQGNNEQFF
d_gene: TRBD1
v_gene: TRBV10-3

CDR3aa: CASSFTGGRSGNTIYF
d_gene: NA
v_gene: TRBV6-1

CDR3aa: CASSLSTAGAYYEQYF
d_gene: NA
v_gene: TRBV27

CDR3aa: CSVWTGGSGEQYF
d_gene: TRBD1
v_gene: TRBV20-1

CDR3aa: CASSKLAVHTQYF
d_gene: NA
v_gene: TRBV12-3/TRBV12-4

CDR3aa: CASSRDYNEQLF
d_gene: TRBD2
v_gene: TRBV28

CDR3aa: CSVKGQLSSYNEQFF
d_gene: NA
v_gene: TRBV29-1

CDR3aa: CASSRLDRQNTEAFF
d_gene: NA
v_gene: TRBV3-1

CDR3aa: CAIIESLQRNQETLYF
d_gene: NA
v_gene: TRBV10-3

CDR3aa: CASSPWGSFYGYTF
d_gene: NA
v_gene: TRBV28

CDR3aa: CASSFFQGRATEAFF
d_gene: NA
v_gene: TRBV7-2

CDR3aa: CASSLEPGNEQYF
d_gene: NA
v_gene: TRBV7-2

CDR3aa: CASSIRTSTDTQYF
d_gene: NA
v_gene: TRBV6-6

CDR3aa: CASSSLGRSNTEAFF
d_gene: NA
v_gene: TRBV7-2

CDR3aa: CASSLTAGGFPPAETQYF
d_gene: TRBD2
v_gene: TRBV7-2

CDR3aa: CASTLARGQIGAKNIQYF
d_gene: NA
v_gene: TRBV28

CDR3aa: CSARETATNEKLFF
d_gene: NA
v_gene: TRBV20-1

CDR3aa: CASSPGLPSYEQYF
d_gene: NA
v_gene: TRBV4-3

CDR3aa: CSARDTWGGDTQYF
d_gene: NA
v_gene: TRBV20-1

CDR3aa: CSASVAGGLGQFF
d_gene: TRBD2
v_gene: TRBV20-1

CDR3aa: CASSQDRITGKQETQYF
d_gene: NA
v_gene: TRBV4-1

CDR3aa: CASRLGTVAQETQYF
d_gene: TRBD1
v_gene: TRBV7-2

CDR3aa: CASSFTFSNNEQFF
d_gene: NA
v_gene: TRBV11-2

CDR3aa: CSARTGGRGRQETQYF
d_gene: TRBD2
v_gene: TRBV20-1

CDR3aa: CASSFGAGVGDTQCF
d_gene: TRBD2
v_gene: TRBV27

CDR3aa: CASSQNIAASPPDTQYF
d_gene: NA
v_gene: TRBV4-1

CDR3aa: CSAKANQETQHF
d_gene: NA
v_gene: TRBV20-1

CDR3aa: CASSYSGTGANYGYTF
d_gene: TRBD1
v_gene: TRBV6-6

CDR3aa: CSARAGNSNQPQHF
d_gene: NA
v_gene: TRBV20-1

CDR3aa: CASSITGDWRPYEQYF
d_gene: NA
v_gene: TRBV13

CDR3aa: CASSPGQGGSGEKLFF
d_gene: TRBD1
v_gene: TRBV27

CDR3aa: CASSPGTGFLYGYTF
d_gene: TRBD1
v_gene: TRBV11-2

CDR3aa: CSAEDRGYPNTEAFF
d_gene: TRBD1
v_gene: TRBV20-1